This TCR beta chain was identified in a study of molecular identifiers for immune sequencing clone quantification. General study findings and limits: About a million naive cells reportedly did not prevent detection of spiked Jurkat TCR RNA from one cell.

The CDR3 length is 13 residues. Concerning this clonotype: Its antigen is not known.

Previously described methods and listed TCR primers were used for bulk TCR libraries. Each CDR3 protein gets one entry after TCRdb re-called the PCR reads with MiXCR. The sample yields hundreds of thousands of distinct CDR3 sequences, roughly 23% seen once. The gene calls are TRBV3-2 and TRBJ2-5; the table names TRBD1, a call not compared with the DNA. TRBV3-2 constitutes a pseudogene. The TCR originated in a human donor in good health. Some libraries in this study had Jurkat cell RNA spiked in. The sequenced sample was naive CD8+ T cells from blood, with Jurkat cell RNA spiked in. This sample's subset: FACS-sorted CD8+CD4-CCR7+CD45RA+ naive T cells. In nucleotides, the CDR3 is TGTGCCAGCAGCCAAAGGGGTCGAGAGACCCAGTACTTC. This encodes CASSQRGRETQYF.